This record concerns one T cell receptor (beta chain) sequence. This clone was detected a few times. This clone's antigen is unknown. No per-base quality is available; no much larger clone lies one base away. This record comes from a study of shared clonotypes between healthy human individuals (dated by TCRdb to the early 2020s). A note on the overall study: The cohort comprised two women and three men aged 18 to 49 years. Per donor, three plates each were used for CD4 naive and CD4 memory, two for CD8 naive, and one for CD8 memory. To estimate repertoire size and how much clonotypes are shared between individuals, the study performed deep sequencing of blood TCR repertoires from a few healthy adults. To increase sequencing depth and limit assay-specific biases, different laboratories used diverse techniques to prepare libraries and sequence TCR repertoires. Each donor's leukapheresis produced roughly between about 0.9 and 9.5 billion PBMCs. General findings and caveats noted by the study authors: Naive subsets generally had larger estimated clonotype richness than memory subsets did. Higher generation probabilities were observed for clonotypes shared by all four sorted-subset donors than for non-shared clonotypes. Sampling was restricted to blood, and TCR repertoires in tissues likely differ from the TCR repertoires found in blood. Pairwise subsampling led to the expectation that sequencing depth would affect the degree of clonotype sharing among donors. The genetic and exposure-history diversity represented was limited by the small number of donors. Rarefaction of sorted-subset datasets indicated incomplete sequencing despite the large sequencing depth. Sharing across a few donors was observed for roughly 5% of naive CD4, under 4% of naive CD8, roughly 2.4% of memory CD4, and less than 0.45% of memory CD8 clonotypes.

Using the deep immunoSEQ assay, TCR CDR3 regions were amplified from genomic DNA by multiplex PCR. Genomic DNA extracted from each cell subset was distributed evenly over all wells of several immunoSEQ 96-well plates, and each plate served as one replicate. Each replicate PCR for sorted subsets received about 0.2 ug genomic DNA, equal to roughly 30,000 T cell genomes. The purified libraries were quantified using a Qubit 3.0 fluorometer, sized with a Bioanalyzer 2100, and then quantified again using the KAPA Library Quantification kit. Each immunoSEQ 96-well plate was sequenced on its own single-read 150-cycle Illumina NextSeq 550 flow cell. Regarding the original processing steps: Because the immunoSEQ output held only junctional sequences and lacked quality scores, the filtering could not match the filtering applied to full-length reads. Sequences were annotated with PyIR, a Python wrapper for IgBLAST v1.9, and V/J genes and CDR3 were assigned using IMGT germline references. Reads were filtered out if the reads had weak V/J assignments (E-value above 1e-6), no CDR3, stop codons, out-of-frame junctions, or ambiguous translated residues. V3J clonotypes were defined as sequences sharing the same inferred V gene, J gene, and CDR3 amino acid sequence. Percentage overlap between repertoires was computed as shared unique clonotypes divided by the size of the smaller repertoire. Richness of each repertoire was evaluated using RTK rarefaction, the Chao1 estimator, and Recon v2.1 estimates of unobserved clonotypes. For all TCRbeta clonotypes obtained by the gDNA method from a few donors, generation probabilities were computed with OLGA. TCRdb mirrors the immuneACCESS table, restricted to in-frame sequences. Some clones are absent from its copies; in checked studies, under half trace to an unresolved V gene, and the reason for the others is unknown. V, J and clone size are taken as reported in that table, and D and trimming were inferred from the DNA itself. This sample holds around 550,000 clones; 85% to 95% were observed only once. The ten largest clonotypes hold 0.095% to 0.14% of the sample.

CD8 naive samples were obtained by positive selection for CCR7 among CD45RO-negative cells, yielding a CD45RA+CCR7+ population from which TemRA cells were excluded. The donors were healthy, HIV-negative adults who had no recently reported acute infections or vaccinations. Every donor was a Caucasian adult residing in Nashville, Tennessee, USA. Blood was obtained by leukapheresis, after which PBMCs were separated by Ficoll-Histopaque density gradient centrifugation and cryopreserved in liquid nitrogen vapor phase. Purity and quantity of every magnetically sorted T cell population were checked by analytical flow cytometry. Genomic DNA was isolated from every sorted fraction and measured by UV absorbance on a Nanodrop 2000c. Sequencing was done on a sample of naive CD8+ T cells sorted from blood. Sample cell subset or site, as interpreted from the label and publication: CD45RA+CCR7+. This TCR came from a woman in her twenties or thirties in good health.

The nucleotide sequence is TGTGCCTGGAACTTTGGCCTGAACACTGAAGCTTTCTTT. It codes for CAWNFGLNTEAFF. In this chain, TRBV30 is recombined with TRBJ1-1; no D gene call is confident. Spanning cysteine to phenylalanine, the CDR3 consists of 13 amino acids. The entry retains the CDR3 DNA only, 39 bases that are in frame from base 1. The junction carries 9 bases between V and J, which are trimmed by 4 bases and 0 bases respectively. The germline V gene encodes CDR1 GTSNPN and CDR2 SVGIG (reference sequence).